This is a list of T cell receptor beta chains from one sample in a study of T cell repertoires in cytomegalovirus infection. No antigen is known for these receptors. One entry per CDR3 protein, called by TCRdb with MiXCR from the reads. The table lists approximately 110,000 distinct CDR3 sequences, under 55% of them singletons. The specimen comprised CD8+ T cells from cultured PBMCs, sampled from culture after CMV antigen stimulation. The receptors come from a human donor in good health (CMV status not recorded). Some clones in this sample may be carry-over from other donors' samples. Each CDR3 is given with its conserved first and last residue. Each record gives: J gene, CDR3 length, clone size, V gene, D gene, CDR3 protein, CDR3 DNA. D genes are given only for firm matches. Size is stated for part of the rows, as once, few or many counts, or as a class when the clone is expanded.

>TRBJ2-1|15|.|TRBV7-3|TRBD2
CASSLSGGGNNEQFF
TGTGCCAGCAGCCTTAGCGGGGGTGGTAACAATGAGCAGTTCTTC
>TRBJ2-2|14|few|TRBV11-3|TRBD1
CASRPTGATGELFF
TGTGCCAGCAGACCTACAGGGGCAACCGGGGAGCTGTTTTTT
>TRBJ2-1|16|few|TRBV6-2/TRBV6-3|.
CASSYSAVGGYNEQFF
TGTGCCAGCAGTTACTCCGCCGTCGGGGGATACAATGAGCAGTTCTTC
>TRBJ1-5|15|.|TRBV7-6|.
CASSLAGAGNQPQHF
TGTGCCAGCAGCTTAGCTGGGGCTGGCAATCAGCCCCAGCATTTT
>TRBJ1-2|14|.|TRBV7-8|TRBD1
CGSSLGGTGYGYTF
TGTGGCAGCAGCTTAGGGGGGACAGGGTATGGCTACACCTTC
>TRBJ1-5|16|.|TRBV27|TRBD1
CASSFTGQGSNQPQHF
TGTGCCAGCAGTTTTACAGGACAGGGGAGCAATCAGCCCCAGCATTTT
>TRBJ2-2|14|many|TRBV12-3/TRBV12-4|.
CASSPGLWTGELFF
TGTGCCAGCAGTCCGGGACTCTGGACCGGGGAGCTGTTTTTT
>TRBJ1-6|15|.|TRBV13|.
CASSLRVSYNSPLHF
TGTGCCAGCAGCCTCAGGGTTTCCTATAATTCACCCCTCCACTTT
>TRBJ2-3|16|.|TRBV28|.
CASSFLIAASTDTQYF
TGTGCCAGCAGTTTTTTGATCGCAGCCAGCACAGATACGCAGTATTTT
>TRBJ2-5|14|.|TRBV19|TRBD1
CASSTRQGYETQYF
TGTGCCAGTAGTACACGACAGGGCTACGAGACCCAGTACTTC
>TRBJ2-7|12|.|TRBV20-1|TRBD1
CSARDQGVEQYF
TGCAGTGCTAGAGACCAGGGGGTCGAGCAGTACTTC
>TRBJ2-1|16|.|TRBV7-6|TRBD2
CASSLSAGGSYNEQFF
TGTGCCAGCAGCTTAAGTGCGGGGGGCTCCTACAATGAGCAGTTCTTC
>TRBJ1-2|12|few|TRBV7-9|.
CASSRGLDGYTF
TGTGCCAGCAGCCGAGGGCTTGATGGCTACACCTTC
>TRBJ2-2|17|few|TRBV4-1|.
CASSQDHSERGTGELFF
TGCGCCAGCAGCCAAGATCATAGCGAGAGAGGCACCGGGGAGCTGTTTTTT
>TRBJ1-2|13|.|TRBV2|.
CASSSHEAYGYTF
TGTGCCAGCAGTTCGCATGAGGCCTATGGCTACACCTTC
>TRBJ2-1|12|once|TRBV12-3/TRBV12-4|.
CASSFYGVEQFF
TGTGCCAGCAGTTTTTACGGGGTAGAGCAGTTCTTC
>TRBJ1-4|16|few|TRBV4-1|.
CASSQSQGLANEKLFF
TGCGCCAGCAGCCAATCGCAGGGGTTAGCTAATGAAAAACTGTTTTTT
>TRBJ1-2|15|few|TRBV12-3/TRBV12-4|.
CASSFSEGLNYGYTF
TGTGCCAGCAGTTTCTCGGAGGGTCTTAACTATGGCTACACCTTC
>TRBJ1-1|14|once|TRBV9|.
CASSVESQGTEAFF
TGTGCCAGCAGCGTAGAGTCTCAGGGCACTGAAGCTTTCTTT
>TRBJ2-3|12|.|TRBV6-1|.
CASSAFTDTQYF
TGTGCCAGCAGTGCCTTCACAGATACGCAGTATTTT
>TRBJ1-1|12|.|TRBV29-1|.
CSVESDRPEAFF
TGCAGCGTTGAATCGGACAGACCTGAAGCTTTCTTT
>TRBJ2-1|14|.|TRBV24-1|TRBD1
CATSEDRGGYEQFF
TGTGCCACCAGCGAGGACAGGGGAGGTTATGAGCAGTTCTTC
>TRBJ2-3|13|few|TRBV27|.
CASSLSETDTQYF
TGTGCCAGCAGTTTATCAGAGACAGATACGCAGTATTTT
>TRBJ2-2|17|.|TRBV7-2|TRBD1
CASSYSWTGSNTGELFF
TGTGCCAGCAGCTATTCATGGACAGGGTCGAACACCGGGGAGCTGTTTTTT
>TRBJ1-6|15|few|TRBV27|.
CASSSGHLYNSPLHF
TGTGCCAGCAGTTCGGGACACCTCTATAATTCACCCCTCCACTTT
>TRBJ1-5|14|.|TRBV27|TRBD1
CASRPGQRNQPQHF
TGTGCCAGCAGGCCGGGACAGAGAAATCAGCCCCAGCATTTT
>TRBJ2-5|15|few|TRBV7-6|.
CASSSISGGLETQYF
TGTGCCAGCAGCTCAATATCCGGGGGGCTGGAGACCCAGTACTTC
>TRBJ2-3|13|few|TRBV12-3/TRBV12-4|.
CASSLGATDTQYF
TGTGCCAGCAGTTTAGGGGCCACAGATACGCAGTATTTT
>TRBJ1-4|16|.|TRBV28|.
CASSFYPGVTNEKLFF
TGTGCCAGCAGTTTCTACCCAGGGGTGACTAATGAAAAACTGTTTTTT
>TRBJ2-7|13|few|TRBV25-1|.
CASRDGVAYEQYF
TGTGCCAGCAGGGATGGGGTAGCCTACGAGCAGTACTTC
>TRBJ2-7|14|few|TRBV20-1|TRBD1
CSASPRDRGHEQYF
TGCAGTGCTAGTCCGAGGGACAGGGGCCACGAGCAGTACTTC
>TRBJ2-7|15|.|TRBV7-8|.
CASSLVLSSSYEQYF
TGTGCCAGCAGCTTAGTCTTAAGCAGCTCCTACGAGCAGTACTTC
>TRBJ2-5|15|many|TRBV2|.
CASSEGGMRQETQYF
TGTGCCAGCAGTGAGGGGGGTATGAGACAAGAGACCCAGTACTTC
>TRBJ1-1|14|few|TRBV7-3|TRBD1
CASSKTGLGTEAFF
TGTGCCAGCAGCAAGACAGGGTTGGGCACTGAAGCTTTCTTT
>TRBJ1-6|16|few|TRBV18|TRBD1
CASSLGTGKINSPLHF
TGTGCCAGCTCGCTGGGGACAGGGAAAATTAATTCACCCCTCCACTTT
>TRBJ1-2|14|.|TRBV11-2|.
CASSLGLEGYGYTF
TGTGCCAGCAGCTTGGGATTGGAAGGGTATGGCTACACCTTC
>TRBJ2-5|12|few|TRBV12-3/TRBV12-4|TRBD2
CASSAGGETQYF
TGTGCCAGCAGCGCCGGGGGGGAGACCCAGTACTTC
>TRBJ1-1|17|.|TRBV20-1|.
CSARDPLGFGGNTEAFF
TGCAGTGCTAGAGACCCTCTGGGTTTCGGAGGGAACACTGAAGCTTTCTTT
>TRBJ1-1|14|.|TRBV24-1|.
CATSDLTGRTEAFF
TGTGCCACCAGTGATTTAACGGGGAGGACTGAAGCTTTCTTT